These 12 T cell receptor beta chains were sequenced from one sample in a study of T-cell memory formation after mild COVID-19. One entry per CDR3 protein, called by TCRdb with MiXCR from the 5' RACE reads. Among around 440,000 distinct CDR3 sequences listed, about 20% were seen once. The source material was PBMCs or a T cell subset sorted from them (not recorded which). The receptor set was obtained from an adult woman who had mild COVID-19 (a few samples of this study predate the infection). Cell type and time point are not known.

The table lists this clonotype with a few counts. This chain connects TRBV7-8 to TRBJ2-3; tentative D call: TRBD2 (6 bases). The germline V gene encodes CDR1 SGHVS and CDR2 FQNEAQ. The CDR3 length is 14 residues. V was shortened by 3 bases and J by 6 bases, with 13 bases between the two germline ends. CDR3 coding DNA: TGTGCCAGCAGCTTGAACCCAGGGACTGATACGCAGTATTTT. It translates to CASSLNPGTDTQYF.

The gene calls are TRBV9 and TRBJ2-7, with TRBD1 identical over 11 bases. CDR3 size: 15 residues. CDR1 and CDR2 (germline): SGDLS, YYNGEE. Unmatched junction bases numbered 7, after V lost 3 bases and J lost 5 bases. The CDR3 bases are TGTGCCAGCAGCGACCCGGACAGGGGGCCACACGAGCAGTACTTC. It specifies CASSDPDRGPHEQYF.

In DNA, the CDR3 is TGCAGTGCTAGAGTGAGCGGGGGCCGTACCGGGGAGCTGTTTTTT. It translates to CSARVSGGRTGELFF. The V call is TRBV20-1, the J call TRBJ2-2; TRBD2 agrees at 8 bases. J lost 5 bases, V lost 1 base, and 6 bases had no gene match. CDR3 length: 15 residues. Germline V gene data show CDR1 as DFQATT and CDR2 as SNEGSKA (reference sequence).

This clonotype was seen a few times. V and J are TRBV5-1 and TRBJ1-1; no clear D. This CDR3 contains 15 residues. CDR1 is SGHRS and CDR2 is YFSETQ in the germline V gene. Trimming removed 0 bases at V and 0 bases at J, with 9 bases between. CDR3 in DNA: TGCGCCAGCAGCTTGGGTGCATCGGTGAACACTGAAGCTTTCTTT. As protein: CASSLGASVNTEAFF.

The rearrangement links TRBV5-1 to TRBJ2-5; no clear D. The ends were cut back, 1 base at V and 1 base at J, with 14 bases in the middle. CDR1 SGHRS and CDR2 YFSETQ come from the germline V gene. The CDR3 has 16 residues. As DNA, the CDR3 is TGCGCCAGCAGCTTGCTGCCTCACCGACCCCAAGAGACCCAGTACTTC. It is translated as CASSLLPHRPQETQYF.

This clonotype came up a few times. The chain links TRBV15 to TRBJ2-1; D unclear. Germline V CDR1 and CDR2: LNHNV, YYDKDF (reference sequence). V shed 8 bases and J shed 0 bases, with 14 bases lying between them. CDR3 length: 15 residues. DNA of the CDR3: TGTGCCACCCAGTTTAGGAGCAGCTCCTACAATGAGCAGTTCTTC. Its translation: CATQFRSSSYNEQFF.

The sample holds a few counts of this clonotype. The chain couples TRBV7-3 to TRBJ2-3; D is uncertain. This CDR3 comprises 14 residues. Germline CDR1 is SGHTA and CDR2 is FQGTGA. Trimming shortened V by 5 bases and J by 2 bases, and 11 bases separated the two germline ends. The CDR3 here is CASSVAGLTDTQYF. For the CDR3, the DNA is TGTGCCAGCAGCGTCGCCGGCCTCACAGATACGCAGTATTTT.

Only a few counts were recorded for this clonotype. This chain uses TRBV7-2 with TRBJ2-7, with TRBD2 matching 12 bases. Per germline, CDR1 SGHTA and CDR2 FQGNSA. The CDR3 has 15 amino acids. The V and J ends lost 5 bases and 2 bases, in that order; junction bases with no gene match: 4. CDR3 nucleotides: TGTGCCAGCAGCCACAGACTAGCGGGAGCCTACGAGCAGTACTTC. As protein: CASSHRLAGAYEQYF.

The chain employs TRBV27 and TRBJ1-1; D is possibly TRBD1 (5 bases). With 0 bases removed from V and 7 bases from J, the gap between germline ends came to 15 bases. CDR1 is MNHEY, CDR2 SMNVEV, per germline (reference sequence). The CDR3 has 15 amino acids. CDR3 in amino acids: CASSLSAGARDEAFF. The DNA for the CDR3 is TGTGCCAGCAGTTTATCAGCCGGGGCGCGGGATGAAGCTTTCTTT.

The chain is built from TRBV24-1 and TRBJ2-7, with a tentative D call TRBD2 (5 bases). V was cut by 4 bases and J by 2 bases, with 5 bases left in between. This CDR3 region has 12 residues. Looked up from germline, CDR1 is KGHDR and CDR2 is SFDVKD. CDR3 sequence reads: CATSEGAYEQYF. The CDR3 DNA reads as TGTGCCACCAGTGAGGGAGCCTACGAGCAGTACTTC.

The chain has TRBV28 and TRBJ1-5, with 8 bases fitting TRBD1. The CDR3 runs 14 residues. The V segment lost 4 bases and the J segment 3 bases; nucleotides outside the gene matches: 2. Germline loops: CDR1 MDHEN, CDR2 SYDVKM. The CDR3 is CASSWTGFNQPQHF. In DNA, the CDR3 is TGTGCCAGCAGTTGGACAGGGTTCAATCAGCCCCAGCATTTT. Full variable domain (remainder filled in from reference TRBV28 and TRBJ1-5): DVKVTQSSRYLVKRTGEKVFLECVQDMDHENMFWYRQDPGLGLRLIYFSYDVKMKEKGDIPEGYSVSREKKERFSLILESASTNQTSMYLCASSWTGFNQPQHFGDGTRLSIL.

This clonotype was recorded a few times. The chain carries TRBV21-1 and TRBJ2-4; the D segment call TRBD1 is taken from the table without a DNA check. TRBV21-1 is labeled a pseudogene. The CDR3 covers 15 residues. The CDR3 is CASRENPGGKNIQYF. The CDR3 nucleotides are TGTGCCAGCAGAGAGAATCCGGGCGGCAAAAACATTCAGTACTTC.